These 9 T cell receptor beta chains were all obtained from the same sample, sequenced in a study of a mutant IDH1 vaccine in newly diagnosed glioma. Sample time point: week 5, during vaccination. It was 300 ug of mutant IDH1 20-mer peptide that made up each vaccine dose, given with topical imiquimod. Their antigen targets remain unknown. TCRdb's table, derived via immunoSEQ multiplex PCR, lists solely in-frame clones and lacks some. The table shows 50,000 to 55,000 clones, with roughly 78% occurring only once. Source: PBMCs, taken from a glioma patient whose treatment included an IDH1 peptide vaccine. Receptors were obtained from a man aged 50 to 59 with glioma.

V and J are TRBV25-1 and TRBJ1-1; 9 bases are shared with TRBD1. CDR1 MGHDK and CDR2 SYGVNS come from the germline V gene. The CDR3 is 14 residues long. V lost 5 bases and J lost 7; bases outside the gene matches: 8. The CDR3 region has the DNA TGTGCCAGCAGTCGAGGACAGGGGTTCGATGAAGCTTTCTTT. Translated: CASSRGQGFDEAFF.

This sequence joins TRBV27 and TRBJ2-7; D is ambiguous. V lost 8 bases, J lost 2 bases, and 4 bases lay in between. The CDR3 runs 10 residues. The germline gives CDR1 MNHEY, CDR2 SMNVEV (reference sequence). The CDR3 DNA follows: TGTGCCAGCGGCCCCTACGAGCAGTACTTC. This codes for CASGPYEQYF.

V usage is TRBV7-9 and J usage is TRBJ2-1; 7 bases are a match to TRBD2. After removal of 3 bases from V and 5 bases from J, the junction contained 1 base not matched to a gene. Germline V gene sequence: CDR1 SEHNR, CDR2 FQNEAQ (reference sequence). The CDR3 is 13 residues long. CDR3: CASSLGLNNEQFF. CDR3 in DNA: TGTGCCAGCAGCTTGGGACTAAACAATGAGCAGTTCTTC.

The J gene is TRBJ1-6, the V gene TRBV30; D remains unclear. Germline assignment: CDR1 GTSNPN and CDR2 SVGIG (reference sequence). The CDR3 totals 15 residues. Trimming left V 0 bases short and J 8 bases short, with 14 bases between. The CDR3 is CAWSVTGRDYSPLHF. The DNA for the CDR3 is TGTGCCTGGAGTGTAACGGGCAGAGATTATTCACCCCTCCACTTT.

About this clone: A read error may produce the germline difference seen at one junction end. The genes are TRBV7-3 and TRBJ2-7, with 8 bases fitting TRBD1. The germline V gene encodes CDR1 SGHTA and CDR2 FQGTGA. The CDR3 length is 13 residues. The CDR3 is CASSSGGSDEQYF. Written as DNA, the CDR3 is TGTGCCAGCAGCTCAGGGGGCTCCGACGAGCAGTACTTC.

This chain joins TRBV6-6 and TRBJ1-4, with a weak D call TRBD1 (6 bases). The CDR3 totals 16 residues. Germline V lookup: CDR1 MNHNY, CDR2 SVGAGI (reference sequence). Trimming cost V 3 bases and J 3 bases, with 14 bases left between them. This CDR3 reads CASSYTGPSANEKLFF. DNA for the CDR3: TGTGCCAGCAGTTATACAGGGCCTTCGGCTAATGAAAAACTGTTTTTT.

The chain combines TRBV6-5 with TRBJ1-5, with no clear D. CDR1 and CDR2 from the germline V gene are MNHEY and SVGAGI. The CDR3 totals 15 residues. Trimming cost V 6 bases and J 0 bases, with 12 bases left between them. The CDR3 spells CASRGSSYSNQPQHF. The CDR3 DNA reads TGTGCCAGCAGGGGGTCCTCATATAGCAATCAGCCCCAGCATTTT.

The rearrangement uses TRBV19 and TRBJ2-2, with D unresolved. This CDR3 is 14 amino acids long. Germline V gives CDR1 LNHDA, CDR2 SQIVND (reference sequence). With 5 bases removed from V and 6 bases from J, the gap between germline ends came to 13 bases. Here the CDR3 DNA reads TGTGCCAGTAGTCCCCGCCAAGAGCCCGGGGAGCTGTTTTTT. As protein: CASSPRQEPGELFF.

The J gene is TRBJ1-5, the V gene TRBV11-2; the D gene is possibly TRBD1 (5 bases). The V gene's germline CDR1 is SGHAT and CDR2 FQNNGV. Trimming removed 5 bases from V and 0 bases from J, with 8 bases in between. The CDR3 extends over 14 amino acids. The CDR3 DNA sequence: TGTGCCAGCAGCCCAGGGCATAGCAATCAGCCCCAGCATTTT. The encoded protein is CASSPGHSNQPQHF. Drawing the rest from reference TRBV11-2 and TRBJ1-5, the complete variable domain is EAGVAQSPRYKIIEKRQSVAFWCNPISGHATLYWYQQILGQGPKLLIQFQNNGVVDDSQLPKDRFSAERLKGVDSTLKIQPAKLEDSAVYLCASSPGHSNQPQHFGDGTRLSIL.